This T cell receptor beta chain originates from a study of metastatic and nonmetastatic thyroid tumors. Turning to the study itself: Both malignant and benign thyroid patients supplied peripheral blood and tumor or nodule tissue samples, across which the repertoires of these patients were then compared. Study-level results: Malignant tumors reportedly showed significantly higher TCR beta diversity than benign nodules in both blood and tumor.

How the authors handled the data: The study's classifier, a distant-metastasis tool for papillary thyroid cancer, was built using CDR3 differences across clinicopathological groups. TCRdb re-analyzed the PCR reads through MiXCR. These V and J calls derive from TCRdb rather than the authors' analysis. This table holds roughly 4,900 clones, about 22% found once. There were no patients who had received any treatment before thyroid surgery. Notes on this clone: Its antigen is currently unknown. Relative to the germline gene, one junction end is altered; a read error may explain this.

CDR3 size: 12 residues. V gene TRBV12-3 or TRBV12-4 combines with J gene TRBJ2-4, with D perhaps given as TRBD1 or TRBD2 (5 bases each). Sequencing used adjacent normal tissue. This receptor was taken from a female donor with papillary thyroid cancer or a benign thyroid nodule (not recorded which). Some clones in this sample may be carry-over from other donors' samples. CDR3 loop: CASSLGGTTKFF. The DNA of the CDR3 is TGTGCCAGCAGTTTAGGGGGGACGACTAAGTTCTTC.